One sample yielded the 18 T cell receptor beta chains listed below, sequenced in a study of shared clonotypes between healthy human individuals. Data came from immunoSEQ multiplex PCR; TCRdb stores just in-frame clones and leaves some out. The sample records 2 million to 3 million clones, roughly 93% being singletons. The sample consisted of naive CD4+ T cells from PBMCs. Subset given: CD45RA+ positively selected. The receptors stem from a man aged 18 to 30 in good health. Some clones in this sample may be carry-over from other donors' samples.

This clone was counted once. The rearrangement links TRBV18 to TRBJ1-1, with D unclear. The germline V and J ends were trimmed by 4 bases and 0 bases, with 15 bases remaining between them. The germline V gene has CDR1 KGHSH and CDR2 LQKENI. This CDR3 comprises 16 residues. For the CDR3, the DNA is TGTGCCAGCTCACAGAGCCCCGTACGAGTGAACACTGAAGCTTTCTTT. This gives the protein CASSQSPVRVNTEAFF.

The chain has TRBV28 and TRBJ1-5; 7 positions match TRBD1. Germline V gene sequence: CDR1 MDHEN, CDR2 SYDVKM. The junction had 7 bases not matched to a gene; V was cut back by 3 bases and J by 2 bases. The CDR3 consists of 16 residues. This CDR3 is CASSFLTGTGNQPQHF. CDR3 coding DNA: TGTGCCAGCAGTTTCCTGACAGGGACGGGCAATCAGCCCCAGCATTTT.

With regard to this clone: This sample also contains other DNA sequences that code for the same CDR3. The CDR3 nucleotides are TGTGCCAGCAGTGAACGGGTTGGAGATCAGCCCCAGCATTTT. Encoded protein: CASSERVGDQPQHF. This chain links TRBV2 with TRBJ1-5; D is unclear. With 2 bases removed from V and 5 bases from J, the gap between germline ends came to 10 bases. Germline CDR1 SNHLY, CDR2 FYNNEI. This CDR3 is built from 14 residues.

The rearrangement joins TRBV5-4 to TRBJ1-4, with D unclear. V lost 2 bases, J lost 8 bases, and 13 bases lay in between. The CDR3 loop spans 14 amino acids. Germline lookup yields CDR1 SGHNT and CDR2 YYREEE (reference sequence). CDR3 loop: CASSFYGVGEKLFF. CDR3 DNA sequence: TGTGCCAGCAGCTTTTATGGGGTAGGGGAAAAACTGTTTTTT.

This chain uses TRBV27 with TRBJ2-1; weak D call: TRBD1 (6 bases). V shed 8 bases and J shed 8 bases, with 13 bases lying between them. CDR3 length equals 12 residues. Germline CDR1 reads MNHEY; CDR2 reads SMNVEV (reference sequence). CDR3 protein: CASGSRGDEQFF. CDR3 nucleotide sequence: TGTGCCAGCGGAAGCAGGGGAGATGAGCAGTTCTTC.

The chain carries TRBV27 and TRBJ2-7; TRBD2 is a possible D gene (5 bases). Germline lookup yields CDR1 MNHEY and CDR2 SMNVEV (reference sequence). The V gene lost 3 bases and the J gene lost 0 bases, with 9 bases spanning the gap. The CDR3 consists of 14 residues. The CDR3 nucleotides read TGTGCCAGCAGTTTGGACTTTATCTCCTACGAGCAGTACTTC. Residues: CASSLDFISYEQYF.

The genes are TRBV18 and TRBJ2-7; the match to TRBD1 covers 11 bases. CDR3 length equals 14 residues. CDR1 is KGHSH and CDR2 is LQKENI in the germline V gene. With 3 bases clipped from V and 6 bases from J, the junction kept 4 bases outside the gene matches. In DNA form, the CDR3 reads TGTGCCAGCTCACCCTCCGGGACAGGGGGCGAGCAGTACTTC. Amino acid sequence: CASSPSGTGGEQYF. Supplemented by reference TRBV18 and TRBJ2-7, the full variable domain reads NAGVMQNPRHLVRRRGQEARLRCSPMKGHSHVYWYRQLPEEGLKFMVYLQKENIIDESGMPKERFSAEFPKEGPSILRIQQVVRGDSAAYFCASSPSGTGGEQYFGPGTRLTVT.

The chain's CDR3 is CASSLEREGREQYF. In DNA form, the CDR3 reads TGTGCCAGCAGCCTCGAGCGGGAGGGAAGAGAGCAGTACTTC. The chain uses TRBV21-1 and TRBJ2-7; the listed D gene, TRBD2, was not tested against the DNA. TRBV21-1 constitutes a pseudogene. This CDR3 is built from 14 residues.

Comment on this clone: At the DNA level, this CDR3 is encoded by other sequences in the same sample as well. The chain joins TRBV7-9 to TRBJ1-2, with D maybe TRBD1 (6 bases). The CDR3 consists of 14 residues. CDR1 is SEHNR, CDR2 FQNEAQ, per germline (reference sequence). Trimming pared 3 bases from V and 4 bases from J, leaving 12 bases between. CDR3 sequence: CASSLEGGSYGYTF. The CDR3 DNA follows: TGTGCCAGCAGCTTGGAAGGGGGGTCCTATGGCTACACCTTC.

The V gene is TRBV27, the J gene TRBJ2-5, with D possibly TRBD2 on 6 matching bases. Between the trimmed V and J ends, which lost 6 bases and 2 bases, there was a span of 10 bases. Germline CDR1 is MNHEY and CDR2 is SMNVEV (reference sequence). CDR3 size: 13 residues. CDR3 in DNA: TGTGCCAGCAGGCTAGCGACGCAAGAGACCCAGTACTTC. Translated, it gives CASRLATQETQYF.

This rearrangement joins TRBV9 to TRBJ2-1, with 8 bases fitting TRBD2. The CDR3 spans 13 residues. The V segment lost 8 bases and the J segment 9 bases; nucleotides outside the gene matches: 10. Germline CDR1 SGDLS, CDR2 YYNGEE. The DNA of the CDR3 is TGTGCCAGTGCACAGCGGGGGTCGGGTGAGCAGTTCTTC. Translated, it gives CASAQRGSGEQFF. Using reference TRBV9 and TRBJ2-1 for the parts outside the CDR3, the full variable domain is DSGVTQTPKHLITATGQRVTLRCSPRSGDLSVYWYQQSLDQGLQFLIQYYNGEERAKGNILERFSAQQFPDLHSELNLSSLELGDSALYFCASAQRGSGEQFFGPGTRLTVL.

The rearrangement joins TRBV10-3 to TRBJ2-7; 10 bases line up with TRBD2. The CDR3 runs to 12 residues. The junction had 7 bases not matched to a gene; V was cut back by 6 bases and J by 11 bases. Germline CDR1 is ENHRY and CDR2 is SYGVKD. The CDR3 protein is CAISPSGSFEYF. As DNA, the CDR3 is TGTGCCATCAGCCCTAGCGGGAGTTTCGAGTACTTC.

The chain couples TRBV4-1 to TRBJ1-1; possible D gene TRBD1, 5 bases. The V gene's germline CDR1 is MGHRA and CDR2 YSYEKL. The CDR3 contains 15 residues. V lost 4 bases, J lost 1 base, and 13 bases lay in between. CDR3 DNA: TGCGCCAGCAGCCTTGGGACCGCAACGAACACTGAAGCTTTCTTT. Residues: CASSLGTATNTEAFF.

This clone has only one observation. The chain carries TRBV7-9 and TRBJ2-1, with 7 bases that match TRBD2. The CDR3 runs 15 residues. After removal of 5 bases from V and 8 bases from J, the junction contained 12 bases not matched to a gene. Looked up from germline, CDR1 is SEHNR and CDR2 is FQNEAQ (reference sequence). The CDR3 DNA sequence: TGTGCCAGCAGCACCGGGACTACCCAGTCAGATGAGCAGTTCTTC. Translation: CASSTGTTQSDEQFF.

V usage is TRBV5-1 and J usage is TRBJ1-2, with D perhaps matching TRBD1 (6 bases). The length of the CDR3 is 13 residues. Germline lookup yields CDR1 SGHRS and CDR2 YFSETQ. The V end was cut by 0 bases, the J end by 7 bases, with 10 bases between. The CDR3 loop reads CASSLDGGFGYTF. CDR3 nucleotides: TGCGCCAGCAGCTTGGATGGGGGCTTTGGCTACACCTTC.

The chain combines TRBV19 with TRBJ1-5, with D unclear. Trimming took 9 bases from V and 1 from J, leaving 10 bases between them. CDR1 is LNHDA and CDR2 is SQIVND in the germline V gene (reference sequence). The CDR3 has 13 amino acids. The CDR3 loop is CASRDWSNQPQHF. The CDR3, as DNA: TGTGCCAGCCGCGACTGGAGCAATCAGCCCCAGCATTTT.

The gene calls are TRBV10-2 and TRBJ2-3, with D unclear. The CDR3 contains 12 residues. V lost 6 bases and J 1 base, leaving 5 bases between the germline ends. Germline V gives CDR1 WSHSY, CDR2 SAAADI. The CDR3 sequence: CASSIGTDTQYF. CDR3 nucleotides: TGCGCCAGCAGCATAGGCACAGATACGCAGTATTTT.

Regarding this clone: Other DNA sequences from this sample encode an identical CDR3 as well. The chain couples TRBV5-1 to TRBJ1-3; D is uncertain. Trimming stripped 0 bases from V and 2 bases from J, with 6 bases between. The CDR3 spans 14 residues. CDR1 and CDR2 from the germline V gene are SGHRS and YFSETQ. The chain's CDR3 is CASSLETAGNTIYF. CDR3 coding DNA: TGCGCCAGCAGCTTGGAGACCGCTGGAAACACCATATATTTT.